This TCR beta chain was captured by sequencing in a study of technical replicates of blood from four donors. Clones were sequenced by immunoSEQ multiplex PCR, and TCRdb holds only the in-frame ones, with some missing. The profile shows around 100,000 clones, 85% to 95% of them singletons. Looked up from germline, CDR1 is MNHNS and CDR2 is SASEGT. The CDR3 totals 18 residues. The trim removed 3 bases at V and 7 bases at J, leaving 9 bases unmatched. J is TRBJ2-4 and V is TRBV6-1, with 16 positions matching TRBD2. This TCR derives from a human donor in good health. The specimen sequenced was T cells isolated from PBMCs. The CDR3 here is CASSDRGLAGGPGNIQYF. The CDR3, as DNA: TGTGCCAGCAGTGATAGGGGACTAGCGGGAGGGCCAGGCAACATTCAGTACTTC.